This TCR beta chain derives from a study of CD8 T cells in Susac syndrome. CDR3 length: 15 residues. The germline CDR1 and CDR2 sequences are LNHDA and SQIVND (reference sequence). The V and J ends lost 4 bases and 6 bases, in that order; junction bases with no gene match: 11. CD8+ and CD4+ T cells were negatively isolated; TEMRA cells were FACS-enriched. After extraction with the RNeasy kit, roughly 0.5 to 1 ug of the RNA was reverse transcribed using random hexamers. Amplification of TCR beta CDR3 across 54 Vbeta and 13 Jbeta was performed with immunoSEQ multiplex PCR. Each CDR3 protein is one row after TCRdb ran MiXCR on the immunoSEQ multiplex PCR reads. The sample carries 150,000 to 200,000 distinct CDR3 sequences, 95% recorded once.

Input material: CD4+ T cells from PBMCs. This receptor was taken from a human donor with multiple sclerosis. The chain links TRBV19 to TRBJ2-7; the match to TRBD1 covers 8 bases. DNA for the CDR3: TGTGCCAGTAGTACCTGGACAGGGACCCGAATCGAGCAGTACTTC. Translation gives CASSTWTGTRIEQYF.